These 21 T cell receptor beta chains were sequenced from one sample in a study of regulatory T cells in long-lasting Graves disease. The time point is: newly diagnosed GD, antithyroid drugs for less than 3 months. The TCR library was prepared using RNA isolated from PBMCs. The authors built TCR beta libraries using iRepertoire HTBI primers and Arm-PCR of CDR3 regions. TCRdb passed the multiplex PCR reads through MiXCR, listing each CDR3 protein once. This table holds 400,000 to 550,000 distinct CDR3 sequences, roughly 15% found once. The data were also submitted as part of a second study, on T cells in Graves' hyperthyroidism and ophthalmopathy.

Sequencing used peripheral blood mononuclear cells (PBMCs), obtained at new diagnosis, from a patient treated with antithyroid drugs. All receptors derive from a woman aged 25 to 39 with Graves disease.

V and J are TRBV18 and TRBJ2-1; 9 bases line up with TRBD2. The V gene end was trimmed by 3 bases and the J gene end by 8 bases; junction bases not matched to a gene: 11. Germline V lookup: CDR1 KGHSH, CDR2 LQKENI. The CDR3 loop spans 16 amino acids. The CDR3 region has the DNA TGTGCCAGCTCACCTCCGGCCCCTAGCGGGATCTATGAGCAGTTCTTC. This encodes CASSPPAPSGIYEQFF.

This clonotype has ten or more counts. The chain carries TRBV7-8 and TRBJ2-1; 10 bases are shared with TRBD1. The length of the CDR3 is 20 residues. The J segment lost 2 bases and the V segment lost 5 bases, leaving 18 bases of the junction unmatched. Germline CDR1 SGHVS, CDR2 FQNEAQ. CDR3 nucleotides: TGTGCCAGCAGCCCCCGACAGGGGGCGGTCGGGAGGGCCGCCTACAATGAGCAGTTCTTC. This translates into CASSPRQGAVGRAAYNEQFF.

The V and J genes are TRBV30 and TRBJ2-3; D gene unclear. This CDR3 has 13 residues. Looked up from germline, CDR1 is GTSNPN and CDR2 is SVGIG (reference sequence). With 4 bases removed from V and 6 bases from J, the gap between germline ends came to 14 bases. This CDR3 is CAWNLQGLDTQYF. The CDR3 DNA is TGTGCCTGGAACCTACAAGGGCTTGATACGCAGTATTTT.

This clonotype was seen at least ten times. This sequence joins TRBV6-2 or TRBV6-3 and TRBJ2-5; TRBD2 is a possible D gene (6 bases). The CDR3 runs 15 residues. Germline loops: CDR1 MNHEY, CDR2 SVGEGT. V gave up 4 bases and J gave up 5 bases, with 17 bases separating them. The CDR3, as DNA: TGTGCCAGCAGTTCGTCCCGGGACTCGAGGGAGACCCAGTACTTC. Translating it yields CASSSSRDSRETQYF.

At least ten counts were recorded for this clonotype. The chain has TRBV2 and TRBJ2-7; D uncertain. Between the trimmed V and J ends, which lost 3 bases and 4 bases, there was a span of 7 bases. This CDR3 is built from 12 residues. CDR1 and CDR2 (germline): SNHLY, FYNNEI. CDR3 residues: CASSDRLYEQYF. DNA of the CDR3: TGTGCCAGCAGTGACCGATTGTACGAGCAGTACTTC.

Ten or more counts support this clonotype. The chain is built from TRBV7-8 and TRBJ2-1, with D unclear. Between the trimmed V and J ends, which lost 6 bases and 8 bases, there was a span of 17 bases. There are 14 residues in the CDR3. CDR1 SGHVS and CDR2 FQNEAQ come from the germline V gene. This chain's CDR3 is CASSPSHRADEQFF. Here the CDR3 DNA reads TGTGCCAGCAGTCCGAGTCACCGGGCCGATGAGCAGTTCTTC.

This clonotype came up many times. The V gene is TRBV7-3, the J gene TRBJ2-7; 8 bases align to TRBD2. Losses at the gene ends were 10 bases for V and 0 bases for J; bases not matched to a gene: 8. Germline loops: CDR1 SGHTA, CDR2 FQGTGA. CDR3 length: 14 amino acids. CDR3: CATLREASSYEQYF. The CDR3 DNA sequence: TGTGCCACCCTGCGGGAGGCCTCCTCCTACGAGCAGTACTTC.

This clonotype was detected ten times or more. CDR3 sequence: CASSLDVGGYEQYF. CDR3 coding DNA: TGCGCCAGCAGCTTGGATGTAGGGGGCTACGAGCAGTACTTC. The genes are TRBV5-1 and TRBJ2-7, with D tentatively TRBD1 (6 bases). There are 14 residues in the CDR3. Per the germline V gene, CDR1 is SGHRS and CDR2 is YFSETQ. Trimming left V 0 bases short and J 3 bases short, with 10 bases between.

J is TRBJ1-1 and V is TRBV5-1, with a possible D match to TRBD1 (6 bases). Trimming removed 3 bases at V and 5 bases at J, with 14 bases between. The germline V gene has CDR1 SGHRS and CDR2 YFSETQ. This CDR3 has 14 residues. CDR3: CASSSRGAGTEAFF. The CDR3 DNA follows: TGCGCCAGCAGCTCCAGGGGTGCCGGGACTGAAGCTTTCTTT.

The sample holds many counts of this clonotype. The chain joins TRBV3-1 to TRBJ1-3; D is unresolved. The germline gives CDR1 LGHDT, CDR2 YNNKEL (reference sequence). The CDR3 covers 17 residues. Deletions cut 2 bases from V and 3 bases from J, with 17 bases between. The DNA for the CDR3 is TGTGCCAGCAGCCAATCCTATCCACACAACGGTGGAAACACCATATATTTT. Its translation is CASSQSYPHNGGNTIYF. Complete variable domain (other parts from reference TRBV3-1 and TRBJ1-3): DTAVSQTPKYLVTQMGNDKSIKCEQNLGHDTMYWYKQDSKKFLKIMFSYNNKELIINETVPNRFSPKSPDKAHLNLHINSLELGDSAVYFCASSQSYPHNGGNTIYFGEGSWLTVV.

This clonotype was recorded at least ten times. For the CDR3, the DNA is TGTGCCACGCGAGGGGGACCTGAAGCTTTCTTT. It yields the protein CATRGGPEAFF. V and J are TRBV3-1 and TRBJ1-1; maybe TRBD1 (6 bases). The CDR3 totals 11 residues. In germline, CDR1 is LGHDT, CDR2 YNNKEL (reference sequence). V was clipped by 10 bases and J by 6 bases, with 12 bases between them.

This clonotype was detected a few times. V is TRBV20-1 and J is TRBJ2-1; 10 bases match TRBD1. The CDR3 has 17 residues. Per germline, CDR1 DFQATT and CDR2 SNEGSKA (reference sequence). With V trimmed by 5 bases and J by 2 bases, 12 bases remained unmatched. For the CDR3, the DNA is TGCAGTGCTTCTCCTCTTCCGGGACAGGGGACCTACAATGAGCAGTTCTTC. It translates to CSASPLPGQGTYNEQFF.

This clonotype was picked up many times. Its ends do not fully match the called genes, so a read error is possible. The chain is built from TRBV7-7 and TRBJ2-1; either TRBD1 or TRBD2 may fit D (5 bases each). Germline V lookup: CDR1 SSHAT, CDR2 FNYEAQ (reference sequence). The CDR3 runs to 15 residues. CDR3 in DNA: TGTGCTAGCAGCCCCTTGGGGACCGTGTTCAATGAGCAGTTCTTC. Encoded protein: CASSPLGTVFNEQFF.

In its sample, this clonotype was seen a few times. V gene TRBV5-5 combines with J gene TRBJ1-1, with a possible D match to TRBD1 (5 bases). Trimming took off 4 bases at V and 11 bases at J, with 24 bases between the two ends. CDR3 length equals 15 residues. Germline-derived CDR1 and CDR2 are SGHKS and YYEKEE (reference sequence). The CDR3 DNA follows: TGTGCCAGCAGCCCCGGGACTGGGGGACGTCCAACGGCTTTCTTT. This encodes CASSPGTGGRPTAFF.

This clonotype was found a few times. The CDR3: CASSEGRRGDEAFF. For the CDR3, the DNA is TGCGCCAGCAGTGAGGGCAGGAGGGGAGATGAAGCTTTCTTT. The rearrangement joins TRBV10-1 to TRBJ1-1; D is possibly TRBD1 (5 bases). The CDR3 totals 14 residues. Germline CDR1 and CDR2: WNHNN and SYGVQD (reference sequence). V was pared by 2 bases and J by 7 bases, with 14 bases between.

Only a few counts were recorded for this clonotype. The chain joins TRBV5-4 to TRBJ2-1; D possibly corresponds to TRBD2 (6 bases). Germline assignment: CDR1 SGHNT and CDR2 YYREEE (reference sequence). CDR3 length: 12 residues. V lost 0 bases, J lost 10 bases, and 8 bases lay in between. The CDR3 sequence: CASSLGLAEQFF. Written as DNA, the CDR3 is TGTGCCAGCAGCTTGGGTCTAGCGGAGCAGTTCTTC. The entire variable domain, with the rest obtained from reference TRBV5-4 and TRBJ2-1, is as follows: ETGVTQSPTHLIKTRGQQVTLRCSSQSGHNTVSWYQQALGQGPQFIFQYYREEENGRGNFPPRFSGLQFPNYSSELNVNALELDDSALYLCASSLGLAEQFFGPGTRLTVL.

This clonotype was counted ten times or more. CDR3 coding DNA: TGTGCCAGCAGGCAAGGTCCCGGGGGCTACACTGAAGCTTTCTTT. It specifies CASRQGPGGYTEAFF. This rearrangement joins TRBV12-3 or TRBV12-4 to TRBJ1-1, with D perhaps TRBD1 (6 bases). The CDR3 has 15 residues. The V gene lost 6 bases and the J gene lost 3 bases, with 17 bases spanning the gap.

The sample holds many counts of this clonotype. The CDR3 nucleotides are TGTGCCAGCATCGGCGCGGGAGGGAGCTCCTACGAGCAGTACTTC. Residues: CASIGAGGSSYEQYF. The chain recombines TRBV2 with TRBJ2-7; 9 nucleotides line up with TRBD2. This CDR3 has 15 residues. V trimming: 7 bases; J trimming: 0 bases; junction bases outside the gene matches: 7. CDR1 SNHLY and CDR2 FYNNEI come from the germline V gene.

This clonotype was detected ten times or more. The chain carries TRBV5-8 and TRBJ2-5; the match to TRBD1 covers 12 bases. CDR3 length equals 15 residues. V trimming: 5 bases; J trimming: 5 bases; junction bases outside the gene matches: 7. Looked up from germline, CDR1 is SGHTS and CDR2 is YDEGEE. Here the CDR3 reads CASRARDRGRETQYF. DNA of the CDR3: TGTGCCAGCAGGGCGCGGGACAGGGGGCGGGAGACCCAGTACTTC. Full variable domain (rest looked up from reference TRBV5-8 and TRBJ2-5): EAGVTQSPTHLIKTRGQQATLRCSPISGHTSVYWYQQALGLGLQFLLWYDEGEERNRGNFPPRFSGRQFPNYSSELNVNALELEDSALYLCASRARDRGRETQYFGPGTRLLVL.

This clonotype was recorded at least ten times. Written as DNA, the CDR3 is TGTGCCAGCAGCTGGACCCGGGAGACCACAGATACGCAGTATTTT. Translated, it gives CASSWTRETTDTQYF. The chain recombines TRBV12-3 or TRBV12-4 with TRBJ2-3; D possibly corresponds to TRBD2 (6 bases). The CDR3 is 15 amino acids. Trimming removed 6 bases at V and 2 bases at J, with 15 bases between.

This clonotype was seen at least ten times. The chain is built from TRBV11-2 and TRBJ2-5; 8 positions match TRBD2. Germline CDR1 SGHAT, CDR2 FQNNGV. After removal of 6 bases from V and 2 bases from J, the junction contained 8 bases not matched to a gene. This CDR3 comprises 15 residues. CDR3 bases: TGTGCCAGCAGGCCAATAGCGGGAAAACAAGAGACCCAGTACTTC. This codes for CASRPIAGKQETQYF.